This is a list of T cell receptor beta chains from one sample in a study of T cell responses to AZD1222 COVID-19 vaccine. Sequencing was performed with immunoSEQ multiplex PCR; in TCRdb, only in-frame clones are kept and a portion is missing. Of 90,000 to 120,000 clones listed, roughly 85% were seen once; the top ten hold around 4.9%. Sample: peripheral blood, taken 28 days after the second AZD1222 dose. These receptors all come from an adult who received the AZD1222 COVID-19 vaccine. The CDR3 runs from the conserved cysteine through the conserved F or W. A D gene is named only where the DNA matches it firmly. Only part of the rows carry a size: once, few, many, or a class if the clone is expanded.

V gene	J gene	D gene	clone size	CDR3 protein	CDR3 DNA
TRBV30	TRBJ2-2	-	-	CAWTPDRTGELFF	TGTGCCTGGACCCCGGACAGAACCGGGGAGCTGTTTTTT
TRBV11-2	TRBJ2-7	-	-	CASSRGLRRREQYF	TGTGCCAGCAGCCGAGGCCTCAGGCGGCGGGAGCAGTACTTC
TRBV19	TRBJ2-7	-	-	CASSAARDSYEQYF	TGTGCCAGTAGTGCAGCCAGGGACTCCTACGAGCAGTACTTC
TRBV15	TRBJ1-2	-	-	CATSTPGGGGYTF	TGTGCCACCAGCACTCCGGGAGGCGGTGGCTACACCTTC
TRBV15	TRBJ1-5	-	-	CATSRDPRRSNQPQHF	TGTGCCACCAGCAGAGATCCCCGACGTAGCAATCAGCCCCAGCATTTT
TRBV5-1	TRBJ2-2	-	-	CASSLVPGVNTGELFF	TGCGCCAGCAGCTTGGTTCCGGGGGTGAACACCGGGGAGCTGTTTTTT
TRBV18	TRBJ2-7	-	-	CASSPQEGGQYEQYF	TGTGCCAGCTCACCACAGGAGGGGGGGCAGTACGAGCAGTACTTC
TRBV3-1/TRBV3-2	TRBJ2-7	-	once	CASTKRGSYEQYF	TGTGCCAGCACTAAGAGGGGGTCCTACGAGCAGTACTTC
TRBV4-2	TRBJ1-1	-	-	CASSAQWGAPTTEAFF	TGTGCCAGCAGCGCCCAATGGGGGGCCCCGACCACTGAAGCTTTCTTT
TRBV27	TRBJ2-7	TRBD1	-	CASSSGQNYEQYF	TGTGCCAGCAGTTCGGGACAGAACTACGAGCAGTACTTC
TRBV3-1/TRBV3-2	TRBJ2-7	-	-	CASSQDRDEQYF	TGTGCCAGCAGCCAAGATAGGGACGAGCAGTACTTC
TRBV6-5	TRBJ1-3	-	-	CAILSVGRDGNTIYF	TGTGCCATTCTCTCTGTGGGCAGGGATGGAAACACCATATATTTT
TRBV24-1	TRBJ2-7	-	-	CATSDWGHYEQYF	TGTGCCACCAGTGATTGGGGACACTACGAGCAGTACTTC
TRBV12-3/TRBV12-4	TRBJ1-2	-	once	CASSLARAYGYTF	TGTGCCAGCAGTTTAGCCAGGGCCTATGGCTACACCTTC
TRBV19	TRBJ2-7	TRBD2	-	CASSGSPGLAGEQYF	TGTGCCAGTAGTGGGTCTCCGGGACTAGCGGGGGAGCAGTACTTC
TRBV4-2	TRBJ2-7	-	-	CASSQGGTTLSYEQYF	TGTGCCAGCAGCCAAGGGGGCACTACCCTCTCCTACGAGCAGTACTTC
TRBV5-1	TRBJ2-3	TRBD1	-	CASSLGQGGDTQYF	TGCGCCAGCAGCCTGGGACAGGGAGGAGATACGCAGTATTTT
TRBV5-6	TRBJ1-2	TRBD1	-	CASSRGTGDGYTF	TGTGCCAGCAGCAGGGGGACAGGGGACGGCTACACCTTC
TRBV7-6	TRBJ2-5	TRBD1	-	CASSFRGGLETQYF	TGTGCCAGCAGCTTTAGAGGGGGCCTGGAGACCCAGTACTTC
TRBV7-2	TRBJ1-6	-	-	CASSPTGNNSPLHF	TGTGCCAGCAGCCCCACAGGGAATAATTCACCCCTCCACTTT
TRBV7-9	TRBJ1-5	-	-	CASSQMDGILGPQHF	TGTGCCAGCAGTCAGATGGACGGTATCCTTGGGCCCCAGCATTTT
TRBV5-1	TRBJ1-3	-	once	CASSSTGGGSSGNTIYF	TGCGCCAGCAGCTCAACTGGAGGAGGGAGCTCTGGAAACACCATATATTTT
TRBV19	TRBJ1-1	-	-	CASRLNTEAFF	TGTGCCAGTCGTTTGAACACTGAAGCTTTCTTT
TRBV20-1	TRBJ2-7	TRBD1	-	CSASGATGFSAEQYF	TGCAGTGCTAGTGGGGCGACAGGGTTCTCTGCCGAGCAGTACTTC
TRBV29-1	TRBJ2-1	-	-	CSAPRGNEQFF	TGCAGCGCCCCTCGGGGGAATGAGCAGTTCTTC
TRBV19	TRBJ1-1	-	-	CASSTDRSTEAFF	TGTGCCAGTAGTACCGACAGGTCCACTGAAGCTTTCTTT
TRBV9	TRBJ1-2	-	few	CASSVGSGDYGYTF	TGTGCCAGCAGCGTAGGCTCCGGTGACTATGGCTACACCTTC
TRBV19	TRBJ2-2	TRBD1	-	CASLPGGSGELFF	TGTGCCAGTTTGCCAGGGGGATCCGGGGAGCTGTTTTTT
TRBV7-9	TRBJ2-3	-	-	CASSFDTDTQYF	TGTGCCAGCAGCTTCGACACAGATACGCAGTATTTT
TRBV6-6	TRBJ1-3	TRBD1	-	CASSNRDSRTGNTIYF	TGTGCCAGCAGCAACCGGGACAGCCGGACTGGAAACACCATATATTTT
TRBV18	TRBJ1-4	-	-	CASSPTGYEKLFF	TGTGCCAGCTCACCGACGGGGTATGAAAAACTGTTTTTT
TRBV6-5	TRBJ1-1	-	-	CASSYSGGITEAFF	TGTGCCAGCAGTTACTCGGGGGGGATAACTGAAGCTTTCTTT
TRBV19	TRBJ1-4	-	-	CASLGQINEKLFF	TGTGCCAGCCTAGGACAGATTAATGAAAAACTGTTTTTT
TRBV6-5	TRBJ1-2	-	-	CASSYFAGDYGYTF	TGTGCCAGCAGTTACTTTGCAGGGGACTATGGCTACACCTTC
TRBV12-5	TRBJ2-1	TRBD2	-	CASGLTAGGLYNEQFF	TGTGCTAGTGGTTTGACGGCGGGGGGCCTGTACAATGAGCAGTTCTTC
TRBV2	TRBJ2-1	TRBD1	-	CASSEAKGTGGDEQFF	TGTGCCAGCAGTGAAGCGAAGGGGACAGGGGGAGATGAGCAGTTCTTC
TRBV9	TRBJ1-3	-	-	CASSTETGNTIYF	TGTGCCAGCAGCACAGAGACTGGAAACACCATATATTTT
TRBV12-3/TRBV12-4	TRBJ1-2	-	-	CASSLQTGSGYTF	TGTGCCAGCAGTTTACAGACAGGAAGTGGCTACACCTTC
TRBV7-8	TRBJ2-5	TRBD2	-	CASSPAGGIQETQYF	TGTGCCAGCAGCCCAGCGGGGGGGATACAAGAGACCCAGTACTTC
TRBV6-5	TRBJ2-4	TRBD1	-	CASSLGQPNIQYF	TGTGCCAGCAGCCTGGGACAGCCGAACATTCAGTACTTC
TRBV9	TRBJ1-4	TRBD1	once	CASSVATPDRWSSEKLFF	TGTGCCAGCAGCGTAGCAACCCCGGACAGGTGGAGTTCGGAAAAACTGTTTTTT
TRBV19	TRBJ1-3	TRBD1	-	CASEDRGYGNTIYF	TGTGCCAGCGAAGACAGGGGGTATGGAAACACCATATATTTT
TRBV7-9	TRBJ2-7	TRBD1	-	CASSTGQGYTYEQYF	TGTGCCAGCAGTACCGGACAGGGTTACACCTACGAGCAGTACTTC
TRBV27	TRBJ1-2	-	-	CASTPGGGVGYGYTF	TGTGCCAGCACCCCGGGGGGAGGGGTAGGTTATGGCTACACCTTC
TRBV5-1	TRBJ2-2	-	-	CASSQDGNTGELFF	TGCGCCAGCAGCCAGGATGGAAACACCGGGGAGCTGTTTTTT
TRBV3-1/TRBV3-2	TRBJ2-7	-	-	CASSREVGYEQYF	TGTGCCAGCAGCCGAGAGGTAGGGTACGAGCAGTACTTC
TRBV5-1	TRBJ1-1	-	-	CASSLVGYMNTEAFF	TGCGCCAGCAGCTTGGTAGGCTACATGAACACTGAAGCTTTCTTT
TRBV19	TRBJ1-3	-	-	CASSIGAVSGNTIYF	TGTGCCAGTAGTATTGGGGCAGTCTCTGGAAACACCATATATTTT
TRBV30	TRBJ2-5	-	-	CAWSRQVQETQYF	TGTGCCTGGAGTCGACAGGTTCAGGAGACCCAGTACTTC
TRBV27	TRBJ2-7	-	-	CASSQIRTDKIDEQYF	TGTGCCAGCAGCCAAATTAGGACAGATAAGATTGACGAGCAGTACTTC
TRBV7-6	TRBJ2-2	-	-	CASSLAFRDTGELFF	TGTGCCAGCAGCTTAGCTTTTAGGGACACCGGGGAGCTGTTTTTT
TRBV6-5	TRBJ1-1	-	-	CASSYSRGLNTEAFF	TGTGCCAGCAGTTACTCGAGAGGGCTGAACACTGAAGCTTTCTTT